The next 3 T cell receptor beta chains were all read from a single sample in a study of blood T cell repertoires in COVID-19. Libraries were prepared by immunoSEQ multiplex PCR; TCRdb keeps only in-frame clonotypes and omits some of them. The sample lists fewer than 50,000 clones, about 88% occurring once. Sequencing input: peripheral blood. The origin of the receptors is a man over 45 with active COVID-19.

This chain joins TRBV11-2 and TRBJ1-5; D may be TRBD1 (5 bases). V was trimmed by 5 bases and J by 6 bases, leaving 20 bases between them. There are 16 residues in the CDR3. Per germline, CDR1 SGHAT and CDR2 FQNNGV. The chain's CDR3 is CASSTGGKGSGQPQHF. CDR3 DNA sequence: TGTGCCAGCAGCACGGGGGGTAAAGGTTCTGGTCAGCCCCAGCATTTT.

The rearrangement joins TRBV11-2 to TRBJ2-1, with TRBD2 matching over 12 bases. J was trimmed by 7 bases and V by 5 bases; bases with no gene match: 6. This CDR3 is 15 amino acids long. In germline, CDR1 is SGHAT, CDR2 FQNNGV. CDR3 coding DNA: TGTGCCAGCAGCCTAGGGCTAGCGGGAGGGAATGAGCAGTTCTTC. Amino acid sequence: CASSLGLAGGNEQFF.

This clone has just one count. This rearrangement joins TRBV3-1 (or the pseudogene TRBV3-2) to TRBJ2-3; tentatively, D is TRBD2 (5 bases). V gave up 1 base and J gave up 0 bases, with 14 bases separating them. The CDR3 covers 17 residues. The germline V gene has CDR1 LGHDT and CDR2 YNNKEL (reference sequence). The DNA of the CDR3 is TGTGCCAGCAGCCAAGGATTAAGGAGGCGGAGCACAGATACGCAGTATTTT. Amino acid sequence: CASSQGLRRRSTDTQYF.